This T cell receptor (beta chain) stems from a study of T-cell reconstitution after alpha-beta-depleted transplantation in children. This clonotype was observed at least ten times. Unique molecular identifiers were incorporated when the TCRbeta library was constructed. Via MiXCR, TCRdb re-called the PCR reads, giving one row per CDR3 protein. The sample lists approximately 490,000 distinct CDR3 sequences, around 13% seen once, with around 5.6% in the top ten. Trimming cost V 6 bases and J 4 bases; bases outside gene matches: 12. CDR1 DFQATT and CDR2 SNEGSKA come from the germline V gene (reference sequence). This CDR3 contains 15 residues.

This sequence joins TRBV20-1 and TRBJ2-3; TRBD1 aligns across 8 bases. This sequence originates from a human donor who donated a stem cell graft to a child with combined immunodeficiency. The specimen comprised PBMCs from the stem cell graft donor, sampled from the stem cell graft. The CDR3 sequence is CSARAGGSYADTQYF. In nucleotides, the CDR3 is TGCAGTGCCCGCGCAGGGGGCTCGTATGCAGATACGCAGTATTTT.